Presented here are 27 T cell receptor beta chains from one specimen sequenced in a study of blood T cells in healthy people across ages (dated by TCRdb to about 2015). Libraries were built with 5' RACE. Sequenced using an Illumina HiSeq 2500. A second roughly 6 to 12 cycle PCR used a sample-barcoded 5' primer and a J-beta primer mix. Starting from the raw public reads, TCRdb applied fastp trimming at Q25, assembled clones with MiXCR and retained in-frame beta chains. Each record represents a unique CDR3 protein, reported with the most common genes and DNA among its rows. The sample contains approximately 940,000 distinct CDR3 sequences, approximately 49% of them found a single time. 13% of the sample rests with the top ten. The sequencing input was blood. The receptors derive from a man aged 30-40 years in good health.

CDR3: CASSQDRPHGVNTEAFF. The CDR3 DNA is TGCGCCAGCAGCCAAGACCGACCCCACGGGGTGAACACTGAAGCTTTCTTT. The chain couples TRBV4-1 to TRBJ1-1; D not resolved. Germline V CDR1 and CDR2: MGHRA, YSYEKL. Between the trimmed V and J ends, which lost 0 bases and 0 bases, there was a span of 14 bases. The CDR3 sequence is 17 residues long.

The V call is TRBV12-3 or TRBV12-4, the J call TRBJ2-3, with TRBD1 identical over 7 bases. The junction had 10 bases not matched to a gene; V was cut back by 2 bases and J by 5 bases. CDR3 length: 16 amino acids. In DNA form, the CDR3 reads TGTGCCAGCAGTTTATTGGACAGGTTGGGACAAGATACGCAGTATTTT. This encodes CASSLLDRLGQDTQYF.

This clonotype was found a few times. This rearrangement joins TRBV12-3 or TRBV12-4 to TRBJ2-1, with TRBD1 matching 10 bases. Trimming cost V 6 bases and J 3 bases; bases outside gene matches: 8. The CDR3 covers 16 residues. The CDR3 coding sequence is TGTGCCAGCAGAATGCGGACAGGGGGTGTCTACAATGAGCAGTTCTTC. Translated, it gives CASRMRTGGVYNEQFF.

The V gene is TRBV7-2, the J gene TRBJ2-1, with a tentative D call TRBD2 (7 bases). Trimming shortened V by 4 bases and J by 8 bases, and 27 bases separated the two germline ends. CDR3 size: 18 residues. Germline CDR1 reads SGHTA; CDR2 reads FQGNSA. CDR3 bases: TGTGCCAGCAGCTCCAGTGGGGAGGGCACAGGGAGGATGTATGAGCAGTTCTTC. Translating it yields CASSSSGEGTGRMYEQFF.

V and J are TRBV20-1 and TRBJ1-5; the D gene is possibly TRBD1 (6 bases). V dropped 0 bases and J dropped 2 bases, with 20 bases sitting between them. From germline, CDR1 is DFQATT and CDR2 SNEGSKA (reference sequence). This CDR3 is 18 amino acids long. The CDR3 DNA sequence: TGCAGTGCTAGAGATCCCCCCAGGGGTCTCATGGGCAATCAGCCCCAGCATTTT. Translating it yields CSARDPPRGLMGNQPQHF.

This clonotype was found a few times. The CDR3 coding sequence is TGTGCCAGCAGCTCATTGCCGGGACTAGCGGTAATTAGGGACAATGAGCAGTTCTTC. Protein: CASSSLPGLAVIRDNEQFF. The rearrangement joins TRBV6-2 or TRBV6-3 to TRBJ2-1; 11 bases are a match to TRBD2. V dropped 6 bases and J dropped 5; count of bases not matched to a gene: 18. The CDR3 totals 19 residues. Germline V lookup: CDR1 MNHEY, CDR2 SVGEGT.

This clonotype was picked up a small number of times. CDR3 protein: CASSETSMANVLTF. The CDR3 bases are TGTGCCAGCAGTGAGACGTCTATGGCCAACGTCCTGACTTTC. This chain uses TRBV6-4 with TRBJ2-6; D uncertain. Germline CDR1 MRHNA, CDR2 SNTAGT. With 3 bases removed from V and 6 bases from J, the gap between germline ends came to 9 bases. CDR3 length equals 14 residues.

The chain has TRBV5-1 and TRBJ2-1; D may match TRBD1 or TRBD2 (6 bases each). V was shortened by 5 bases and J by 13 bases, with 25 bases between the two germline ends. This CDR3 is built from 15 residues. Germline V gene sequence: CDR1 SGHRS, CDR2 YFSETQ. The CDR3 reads CASRRIQGRLETQFF. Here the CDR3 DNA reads TGCGCCAGCAGACGAATTCAGGGGAGGTTAGAGACCCAGTTCTTC.

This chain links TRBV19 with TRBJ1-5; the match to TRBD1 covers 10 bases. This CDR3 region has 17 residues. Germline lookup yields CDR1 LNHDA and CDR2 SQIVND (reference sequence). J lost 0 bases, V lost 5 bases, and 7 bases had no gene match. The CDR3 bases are TGTGCCAGTAGTTGGGGACAGGGGAGATATAGCAATCAGCCCCAGCATTTT. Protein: CASSWGQGRYSNQPQHF.

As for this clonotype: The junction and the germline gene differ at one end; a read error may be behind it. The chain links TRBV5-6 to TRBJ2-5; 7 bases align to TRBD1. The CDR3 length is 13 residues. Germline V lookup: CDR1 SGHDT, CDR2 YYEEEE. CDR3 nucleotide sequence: TGTGCCTGCAGTAAGACAGGGTTAGAGACCCAGTACTTC. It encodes CACSKTGLETQYF.

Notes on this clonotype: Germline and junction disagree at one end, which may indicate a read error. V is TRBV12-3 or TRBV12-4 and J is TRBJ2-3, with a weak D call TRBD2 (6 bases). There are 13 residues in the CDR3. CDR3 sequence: CAGSLDSGNTQYF. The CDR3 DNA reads TGTGCCGGCAGTTTAGATAGCGGTAATACGCAGTATTTT.

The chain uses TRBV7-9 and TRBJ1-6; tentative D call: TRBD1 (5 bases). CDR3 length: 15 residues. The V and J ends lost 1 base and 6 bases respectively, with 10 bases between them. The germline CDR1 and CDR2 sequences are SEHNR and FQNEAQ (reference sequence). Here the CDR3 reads CASSLGREANSPLHF. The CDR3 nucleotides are TGTGCCAGCAGCTTAGGCAGGGAGGCTAATTCACCCCTCCACTTT.

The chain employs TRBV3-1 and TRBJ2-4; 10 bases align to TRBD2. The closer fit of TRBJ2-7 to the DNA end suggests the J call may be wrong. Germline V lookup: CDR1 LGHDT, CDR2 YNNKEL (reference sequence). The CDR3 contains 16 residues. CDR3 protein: CASSQTLAGVAYEQYF. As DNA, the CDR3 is TGTGCCAGCAGCCAGACGCTAGCGGGGGTCGCCTACGAGCAGTACTTC.

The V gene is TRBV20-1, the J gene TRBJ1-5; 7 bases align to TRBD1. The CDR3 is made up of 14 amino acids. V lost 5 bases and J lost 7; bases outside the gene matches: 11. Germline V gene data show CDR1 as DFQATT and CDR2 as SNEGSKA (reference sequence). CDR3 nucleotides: TGCAGTGCTGTGGGACAGAGCGGCGGCCAGCCCCAGCATTTT. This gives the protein CSAVGQSGGQPQHF.

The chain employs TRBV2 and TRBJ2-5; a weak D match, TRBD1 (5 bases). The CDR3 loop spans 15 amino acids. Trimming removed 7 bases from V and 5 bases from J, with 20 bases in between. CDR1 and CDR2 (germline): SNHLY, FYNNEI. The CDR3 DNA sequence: TGTGCCAGCATCAAAACAGGAACCCTTAGTGAGACCCAGTACTTC. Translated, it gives CASIKTGTLSETQYF.

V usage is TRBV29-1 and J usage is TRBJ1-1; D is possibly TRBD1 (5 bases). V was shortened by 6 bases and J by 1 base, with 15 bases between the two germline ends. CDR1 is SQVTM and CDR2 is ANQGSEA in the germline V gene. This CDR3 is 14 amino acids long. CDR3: CSVDFGHRNTEAFF. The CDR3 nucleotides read TGCAGCGTAGATTTTGGACACAGGAACACTGAAGCTTTCTTT.

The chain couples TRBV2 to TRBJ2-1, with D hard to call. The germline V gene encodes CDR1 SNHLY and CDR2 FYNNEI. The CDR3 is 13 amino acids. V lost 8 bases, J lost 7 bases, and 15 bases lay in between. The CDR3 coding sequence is TGTGCCAGCCAGATCGGTTCTTGGAATGAGCAGTTCTTC. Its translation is CASQIGSWNEQFF.

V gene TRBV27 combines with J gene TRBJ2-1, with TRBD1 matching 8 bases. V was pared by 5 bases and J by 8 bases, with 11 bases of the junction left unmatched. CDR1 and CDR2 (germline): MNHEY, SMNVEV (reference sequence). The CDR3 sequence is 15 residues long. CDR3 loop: CASSRTGPFLDEQFF. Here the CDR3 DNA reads TGTGCCAGCAGTCGGACAGGGCCTTTTTTGGATGAGCAGTTCTTC.

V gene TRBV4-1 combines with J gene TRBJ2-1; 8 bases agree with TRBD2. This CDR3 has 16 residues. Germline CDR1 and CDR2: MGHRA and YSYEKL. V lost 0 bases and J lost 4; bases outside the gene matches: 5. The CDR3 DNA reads TGCGCCAGCAGCCAAGAAAACGGGGGGGGATACAATGAGCAGTTCTTC. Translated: CASSQENGGGYNEQFF.

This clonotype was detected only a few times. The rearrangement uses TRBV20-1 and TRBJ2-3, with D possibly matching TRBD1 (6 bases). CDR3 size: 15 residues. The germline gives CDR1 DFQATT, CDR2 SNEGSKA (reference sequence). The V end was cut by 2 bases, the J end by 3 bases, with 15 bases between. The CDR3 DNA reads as TGCAGTGCTAGACCAGCGTCAGGGGATACAGATACGCAGTATTTT. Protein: CSARPASGDTDTQYF.

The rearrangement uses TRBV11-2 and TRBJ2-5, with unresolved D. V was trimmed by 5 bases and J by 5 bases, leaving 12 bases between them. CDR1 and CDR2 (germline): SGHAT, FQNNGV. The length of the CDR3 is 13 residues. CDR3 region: CASSLNTHETQYF. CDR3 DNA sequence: TGTGCCAGCAGCCTAAACACTCATGAGACCCAGTACTTC.

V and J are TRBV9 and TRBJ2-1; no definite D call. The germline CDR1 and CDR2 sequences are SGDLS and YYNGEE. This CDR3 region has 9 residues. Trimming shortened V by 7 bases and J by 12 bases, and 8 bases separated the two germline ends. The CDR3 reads CASLPGQFF. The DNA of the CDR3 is TGTGCCAGCCTGCCGGGGCAGTTCTTC.

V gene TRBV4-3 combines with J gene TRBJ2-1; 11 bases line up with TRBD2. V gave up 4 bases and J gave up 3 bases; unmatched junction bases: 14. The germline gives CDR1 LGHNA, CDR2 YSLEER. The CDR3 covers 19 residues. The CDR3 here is CASSLTRASGGRLYNEQFF. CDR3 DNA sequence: TGCGCCAGCAGCCTCACCCGAGCTAGCGGGGGGAGACTCTACAATGAGCAGTTCTTC.

Here the CDR3 DNA reads TGTGCCAGCAGTTACGGATTTGGGCAGGGGGCTTTAGAGACCCAGTACTTC. The encoded protein is CASSYGFGQGALETQYF. The chain carries TRBV6-5 and TRBJ2-5, with 8 positions matching TRBD1. CDR1 is MNHEY and CDR2 is SVGAGI in the germline V gene. CDR3 length: 17 residues. J gave up 4 bases and V 2 bases, and 12 bases lay outside the gene matches.

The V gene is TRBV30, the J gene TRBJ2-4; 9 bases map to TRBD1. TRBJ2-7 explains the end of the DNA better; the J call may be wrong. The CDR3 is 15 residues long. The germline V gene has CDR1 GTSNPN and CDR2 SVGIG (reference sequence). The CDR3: CAWSVRGTGPSEQYF. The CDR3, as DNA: TGTGCCTGGAGTGTACGAGGGACAGGGCCTTCCGAGCAGTACTTC.

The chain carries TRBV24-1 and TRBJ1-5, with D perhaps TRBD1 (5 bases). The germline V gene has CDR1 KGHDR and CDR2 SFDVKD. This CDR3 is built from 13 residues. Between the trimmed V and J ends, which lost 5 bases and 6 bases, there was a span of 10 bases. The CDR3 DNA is TGTGCCACCAGTGGGCAGGGACTTCAGCCCCAGCATTTT. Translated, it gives CATSGQGLQPQHF.

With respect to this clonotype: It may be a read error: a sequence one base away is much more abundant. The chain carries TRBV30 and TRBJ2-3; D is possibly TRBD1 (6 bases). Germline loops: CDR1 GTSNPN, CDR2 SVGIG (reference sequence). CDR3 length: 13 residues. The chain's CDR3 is CTWGAGAIDTQYF. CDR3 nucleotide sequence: TGTACCTGGGGAGCAGGGGCGATAGATACGCAGTATTTT.